The 2 T cell receptor beta chains in this list originate from one sample, sequenced in a study of CD8 T cells in Susac syndrome. Reverse transcription used roughly 0.45 to 1 ug RNA and random hexamers. One entry per CDR3 protein results from TCRdb running MiXCR on the immunoSEQ multiplex PCR reads. The repertoire holds 150,000 to 200,000 distinct CDR3 sequences, with around 96% as singletons. Sequencing input: CD4+ T cells from PBMCs. Receptor source: a human donor in good health.

The chain uses TRBV12-3 or TRBV12-4 and TRBJ2-5; TRBD2 matches 8 bases. The CDR3 contains 11 residues. V was clipped by 6 bases and J by 10 bases; unmatched bases: 4. CDR3 loop: CASSQTSVQYF. The CDR3 DNA sequence: TGTGCCAGCAGCCAGACTAGCGTCCAGTACTTC.

The chain recombines TRBV5-1 with TRBJ2-7; D gene uncertain. Germline loops: CDR1 SGHRS, CDR2 YFSETQ. Trimming took 0 bases from V and 4 from J, leaving 8 bases between them. CDR3 length: 13 residues. CDR3 loop: CASSLALNYEQYF. Written as DNA, the CDR3 is TGCGCCAGCAGCTTGGCCTTGAATTACGAGCAGTACTTC.